There are a few counts of the clone carrying this T cell receptor beta chain. Losses at the gene ends were 0 bases for V and 6 bases for J; bases not matched to a gene: 2. The CDR3 runs 15 residues. CDR1 GTSNPN and CDR2 SVGIG come from the germline V gene (reference sequence). The source of the sample is a study of blood T cell repertoires in COVID-19. Study summary: Spain, Italy and the United States supplied samples that represented acute and convalescent COVID-19.

Authors' data handling: Using reference gene primer amplification, nucleated cell counts were estimated. The table came from immunoSEQ multiplex PCR; TCRdb's copy has only in-frame clones and leaves some out. V and J calls and clone size are those listed in that table; D and trimming were worked out from the DNA. The table lists approximately 25,000 clones, approximately 72% of them singletons. V usage is TRBV30 and J usage is TRBJ1-4, with 12 bases aligning to TRBD1. The clonotype was recovered from a woman older than 75 with acute or convalescent COVID-19. The sequencing sample was made of peripheral blood. CDR3 loop: CAWSVGTGGDEKLFF. CDR3 in DNA: TGTGCCTGGAGTGTAGGGACAGGGGGCGATGAAAAACTGTTTTTT.